This T cell receptor beta chain is drawn from a study of blood T cell repertoires in COVID-19. About the study: The samples span acute and convalescent COVID-19 from the United States, Italy and Spain. Sample material is recorded as cDNA or gDNA derived from T cells, B-cell-depleted T cells, or PBMCs.

CDR1 and CDR2 (germline): SGHTA, FQGNSA. With 0 bases clipped from V and 3 bases from J, the junction kept 3 bases outside the gene matches. The CDR3 is made up of 18 amino acids. This clone is a singleton in its sample. Per the original methods: Researchers report that nucleated cell counts were estimated from reference gene primer amplification. The assay was immunoSEQ multiplex PCR, and TCRdb's table has in-frame clones only and misses some. D and trimming come from the DNA, and the V and J calls and clone size come from that table. The data show 150,000 to 180,000 clones, about 90% seen once. The TCR comes from a man aged 45-65 years with acute or convalescent COVID-19. The sequencing input was peripheral blood. This chain uses TRBV7-2 with TRBJ2-6; 12 nucleotides agree with TRBD1. The CDR3 reads CASSLAGQGAHGANVLTF. In nucleotides, the CDR3 is TGTGCCAGCAGCTTAGCGGGACAGGGGGCGCATGGGGCCAACGTCCTGACTTTC.